The 19 T cell receptor beta chains below were found in one sample sequenced in a study of siplizumab effects on memory and regulatory T cells. Assay: immunoSEQ multiplex PCR; the TCRdb copy retains only in-frame clones and omits some. The sample holds about 100,000 clones, 80% to 95% seen once. Sequencing was performed on CD4+ T cells sorted from blood. The receptors were sampled from a human donor in good health.

The V and J genes are TRBV28 and TRBJ1-4; D not certain. CDR1 MDHEN and CDR2 SYDVKM come from the germline V gene. The CDR3 is made up of 15 amino acids. Trimming pared 1 base from V and 1 base from J, leaving 7 bases between. CDR3 in DNA: TGTGCCAGCAGTTTATCGGGCCAAACTAATGAAAAACTGTTTTTT. Protein: CASSLSGQTNEKLFF.

The chain employs TRBV9 and TRBJ2-5; tentatively, D is TRBD1 (6 bases). The germline V gene has CDR1 SGDLS and CDR2 YYNGEE. The V gene lost 3 bases and the J gene lost 3 bases, with 24 bases spanning the gap. This CDR3 contains 18 residues. The CDR3 reads CASSAQIGPGQRKETQYF. The CDR3 nucleotides read TGTGCCAGCAGCGCCCAAATCGGACCAGGACAGAGGAAAGAGACCCAGTACTTC.

The chain couples TRBV7-3 to TRBJ2-2; TRBD2 matches 8 bases. V lost 5 bases to trimming and J lost 3 bases; unmatched junction nucleotides: 5. This CDR3 region has 15 residues. The germline V gene has CDR1 SGHTA and CDR2 FQGTGA. As DNA, the CDR3 is TGTGCCAGCAGCCAGGGACTAGGGGACACCGGGGAGCTGTTTTTT. Encoded protein: CASSQGLGDTGELFF.

This chain connects TRBV19 to TRBJ2-1; the match to TRBD2 covers 8 bases. This CDR3 region has 18 residues. With 0 bases clipped from V and 9 bases from J, the junction kept 16 bases outside the gene matches. Germline CDR1 is LNHDA and CDR2 is SQIVND (reference sequence). CDR3 nucleotide sequence: TGTGCCAGTAGTATAGAGGGGACCGGGACTAGGCTTGGGGGTGAGCAGTTCTTC. Residues: CASSIEGTGTRLGGEQFF.

The rearrangement links TRBV5-1 to TRBJ1-1; 8 bases align to TRBD1. The CDR3 totals 13 residues. V trimming: 3 bases; J trimming: 5 bases; junction bases outside the gene matches: 3. Looked up from germline, CDR1 is SGHRS and CDR2 is YFSETQ. CDR3 DNA sequence: TGCGCCAGCAGCTGGGGACAGGAAACTGAAGCTTTCTTT. Protein product: CASSWGQETEAFF.

The V call is TRBV7-8, the J call TRBJ2-1; D is uncertain. The germline CDR1 and CDR2 sequences are SGHVS and FQNEAQ. The CDR3 covers 12 residues. V lost 1 base and J 10 bases, leaving 8 bases between the germline ends. The CDR3 region is CASSLGMREQFF. The CDR3 DNA is TGTGCCAGCAGCTTAGGGATGAGGGAGCAGTTCTTC.

The CDR3 protein is CASRRPLNTEAFF. The CDR3 DNA follows: TGTGCCAGCAGGAGACCTTTGAACACTGAAGCTTTCTTT. The chain has TRBV28 and TRBJ1-1; no reliable D call. Trimming took 6 bases from V and 0 from J, leaving 8 bases between them. This CDR3 region has 13 residues. CDR1 is MDHEN and CDR2 is SYDVKM in the germline V gene.

This clone was seen a single time. The rearrangement links TRBV19 to TRBJ1-5; D uncertain. Trimming took off 7 bases at V and 0 bases at J, with 10 bases between the two ends. Germline V gene lookup returns CDR1 LNHDA and CDR2 SQIVND (reference sequence). The CDR3 consists of 14 residues. CDR3 residues: CASNPVDSNQPQHF. DNA of the CDR3: TGTGCCAGTAATCCGGTCGATAGCAATCAGCCCCAGCATTTT.

The genes are TRBV14 and TRBJ2-3; 8 bases line up with TRBD2. V gave up 2 bases and J gave up 2 bases; unmatched junction bases: 6. Germline V CDR1 and CDR2: SGHDN, FVKESK. CDR3 size: 16 residues. This CDR3 reads CASSQTTSGLTDTQYF. CDR3 sequence (DNA): TGTGCCAGCAGCCAAACTACTAGCGGTCTCACAGATACGCAGTATTTT.

The CDR3 here is CASSGRGRNTEAFF. As DNA, the CDR3 is TGTGCCAGCAGCGGCAGGGGGCGAAACACTGAAGCTTTCTTT. The rearrangement joins TRBV28 to TRBJ1-1; 8 bases match TRBD1. The CDR3 has 14 amino acids. CDR1 and CDR2 from the germline V gene are MDHEN and SYDVKM. V gave up 6 bases and J gave up 2 bases; unmatched junction bases: 5.

The rearrangement links TRBV3-1 (or the pseudogene TRBV3-2) to TRBJ2-7, with D perhaps matching TRBD2 (6 bases). In germline, CDR1 is LGHDT, CDR2 YNNKEL (reference sequence). The V end lost 8 bases, the J end lost 7 bases, and 6 bases lay between the germline ends. The length of the CDR3 is 9 residues. The DNA of the CDR3 is TGTGCCAGCGGGGGGGAGCAGTACTTC. Protein sequence: CASGGEQYF.

The V call is TRBV28, the J call TRBJ2-7; no clear D. The CDR3 consists of 12 residues. Germline-derived CDR1 and CDR2 are MDHEN and SYDVKM. The V end was cut by 6 bases, the J end by 3 bases, with 9 bases between. The DNA of the CDR3 is TGTGCCAGCAGGCTTCCAAGCTACGAGCAGTACTTC. Protein sequence: CASRLPSYEQYF.

In nucleotides, the CDR3 is TGTGCCAGCAGTATTACGGGGACAGGTACTTACGAGCAGTACTTC. Residues: CASSITGTGTYEQYF. The chain links TRBV28 to TRBJ2-5; 8 positions agree with TRBD1. Judging by the DNA end, TRBJ2-7 fits better; the J call may be wrong. This CDR3 is 15 amino acids long. Germline-derived CDR1 and CDR2 are MDHEN and SYDVKM.

The chain combines TRBV6-5 with TRBJ2-1; 9 nucleotides match TRBD2. CDR1 MNHEY and CDR2 SVGAGI come from the germline V gene. V lost 7 bases and J lost 9; bases outside the gene matches: 13. This CDR3 is built from 15 residues. In nucleotides, the CDR3 is TGTGCCAGCACCCGAAACTCGCTAGCGGGACCTGAGCAGTTCTTC. This codes for CASTRNSLAGPEQFF.

For the CDR3, the DNA is TGTGCCAGCAGTTTACTTAGCTATGGCTACACCTTC. Amino acids: CASSLLSYGYTF. The chain couples TRBV28 to TRBJ1-2; D is unclear. CDR3 length equals 12 residues. Germline V gene data show CDR1 as MDHEN and CDR2 as SYDVKM. V was clipped by 2 bases and J by 4 bases, with 5 bases between them.

This clone was seen just once. The CDR3 coding sequence is TGCACCAGCAGCATAGCGGGAGGGCCGAGAACAGATACGCAGTATTTT. Translating gives CTSSIAGGPRTDTQYF. The chain combines TRBV1 with TRBJ2-3; the table names TRBD2, a call not compared with the DNA. TRBV1 is tagged as a pseudogene. The CDR3 has 16 amino acids.

The rearrangement joins TRBV19 to TRBJ1-1; weak D call: TRBD1 (5 bases). Germline V CDR1 and CDR2: LNHDA, SQIVND (reference sequence). V lost 10 bases and J 5 bases, leaving 23 bases between the germline ends. This CDR3 comprises 15 residues. The CDR3 bases are TGTGCCATTACCTCAAGGGGAGTAGGAGGGACTGAAGCTTTCTTT. This gives the protein CAITSRGVGGTEAFF.

This clone was seen once. Relative to the germline gene, one junction end is altered; a read error may explain this. In the same sample, other DNA sequences code for this CDR3. The rearrangement uses TRBV7-4 and TRBJ2-2; tentatively, D is TRBD1 (6 bases). Germline lookup yields CDR1 SGHVT and CDR2 SQSDAQ. The CDR3 consists of 17 residues. The CDR3, as DNA: TGTGCCAGCAGCTTAACGCCGGGACAAGCAGTATCCGGGGAGTTGTTTTTT. Amino acids: CASSLTPGQAVSGELFF.

This chain links TRBV7-3 with TRBJ2-3; TRBD2 is a possible D gene (5 bases). The V end lost 3 bases, the J end lost 6 bases, and 13 bases lay between the germline ends. The CDR3 runs to 14 residues. CDR1 and CDR2 from the germline V gene are SGHTA and FQGTGA. The CDR3 DNA is TGTGCCAGCAGCTTCGGGGTAGGTTCGGATACGCAGTATTTT. This codes for CASSFGVGSDTQYF.